Shown below are 13 T cell receptor beta chains from a single sample sequenced in a study of a mutant IDH1 vaccine in newly diagnosed glioma. The protocol was immunoSEQ multiplex PCR, while the TCRdb copy is restricted to in-frame clones and leaves out a portion. The data hold some 59,000 clones, with roughly 80% observed a single time. Time point: baseline, week 1 (first vaccination visit). As to treatment: pre-vaccination baseline after standard-of-care therapy. Sample: PBMCs, taken from a glioma patient treated with radiotherapy, temozolomide or both. These receptors originate from a young man with glioma.

The sample holds one count of this clone. This rearrangement joins TRBV4-2 to TRBJ1-4; D remains unclear. V was trimmed by 0 bases and J by 8 bases, leaving 16 bases between them. The CDR3 runs to 16 residues. Germline values: CDR1 LGHNA, CDR2 YNFKEQ. The CDR3 reads CASSQEAAGVGEKLFF. CDR3 bases: TGTGCCAGCAGCCAAGAGGCGGCGGGTGTTGGGGAAAAACTGTTTTTT.

The chain has TRBV5-5 and TRBJ1-6, with TRBD1 matching 8 bases. Looked up from germline, CDR1 is SGHKS and CDR2 is YYEKEE (reference sequence). Unmatched junction bases numbered 11, after V lost 4 bases and J lost 8 bases. The CDR3 is 16 amino acids. The CDR3 bases are TGTGCCAGCAGCCTCGGACAGGGTGATCGGTATTCACCCCTCCACTTT. The encoded protein is CASSLGQGDRYSPLHF.

The rearrangement links TRBV9 to TRBJ2-3; TRBD2 aligns across 8 bases. The V segment lost 5 bases and the J segment 1 base; nucleotides outside the gene matches: 3. The CDR3 extends over 14 amino acids. Germline-derived CDR1 and CDR2 are SGDLS and YYNGEE. The CDR3 DNA sequence: TGTGCCAGCAGGAAAGCGGGGGGCACAGATACGCAGTATTTT. This encodes CASRKAGGTDTQYF.

The gene calls are TRBV10-3 and TRBJ1-6; possible D gene TRBD1, 6 bases. Trimming stripped 6 bases from V and 6 bases from J, with 9 bases between. The CDR3 is made up of 13 amino acids. Germline V CDR1 and CDR2: ENHRY, SYGVKD. The CDR3 is CAIRDSTNSPLHF. The CDR3 nucleotides read TGTGCCATCAGGGACAGCACTAATTCACCCCTCCACTTT.

The chain is built from TRBV19 and TRBJ2-1; D perhaps matches TRBD2 (5 bases). V was shortened by 0 bases and J by 2 bases, with 8 bases between the two germline ends. Germline lookup yields CDR1 LNHDA and CDR2 SQIVND (reference sequence). This CDR3 contains 15 residues. The CDR3 sequence: CASSIELGAYNEQFF. Written as DNA, the CDR3 is TGTGCCAGTAGTATAGAACTAGGCGCCTACAATGAGCAGTTCTTC.

This clone came up a few times. The chain joins TRBV25-1 to TRBJ1-2, with 11 bases aligning to TRBD1. The CDR3 is 14 residues long. Trimming at V came to 6 bases and at J to 7 bases, leaving 7 bases not matched to a gene. The germline gives CDR1 MGHDK, CDR2 SYGVNS. The CDR3 DNA is TGTGCCAGCAGCTTGGACAGGGGGCGTGGTGGCTACACCTTC. The encoded protein is CASSLDRGRGGYTF.

The chain links TRBV4-3 to TRBJ2-7; 9 bases are shared with TRBD2. The V gene's germline CDR1 is LGHNA and CDR2 YSLEER. The length of the CDR3 is 13 residues. V shed 8 bases, J shed 1 base, and the junction held 3 bases outside the gene matches. CDR3 region: CASGLAGSYEQYF. The CDR3 DNA reads TGCGCCAGCGGGCTAGCGGGGTCCTACGAGCAGTACTTC.

The rearrangement joins TRBV7-9 to TRBJ1-2; D is unresolved. V was pared by 5 bases and J by 4 bases, with 14 bases between. CDR1 and CDR2 from the germline V gene are SEHNR and FQNEAQ (reference sequence). The CDR3 loop spans 14 amino acids. This CDR3 is CASSPVPGGYGYTF. CDR3 sequence (DNA): TGTGCCAGCAGCCCTGTCCCGGGAGGCTATGGCTACACCTTC.

This chain connects TRBV27 to TRBJ2-4; D is uncertain. V was shortened by 3 bases and J by 4 bases, with 7 bases between the two germline ends. Germline loops: CDR1 MNHEY, CDR2 SMNVEV (reference sequence). This CDR3 is 13 amino acids long. The CDR3 coding sequence is TGTGCCAGCAGTTTCGGTCAGAAAAACATTCAGTACTTC. It is translated as CASSFGQKNIQYF.

The chain carries TRBV4-1 and TRBJ1-4; no clear D gene. The CDR3 is made up of 16 amino acids. Germline CDR1 is MGHRA and CDR2 is YSYEKL. V was trimmed by 2 bases and J by 3 bases, leaving 13 bases between them. CDR3 amino acids: CASSQKDAGANEKLFF. In DNA, the CDR3 is TGCGCCAGCAGCCAAAAAGACGCGGGAGCTAATGAAAAACTGTTTTTT.

The chain couples TRBV4-2 to TRBJ1-2; possibly TRBD1 for D (5 bases). Germline CDR1 and CDR2: LGHNA and YNFKEQ. This CDR3 contains 15 residues. Trimming pared 0 bases from V and 3 bases from J, leaving 11 bases between. Written as DNA, the CDR3 is TGTGCCAGCAGCCAAGATCGGGGCGGGTACTATGGCTACACCTTC. This translates into CASSQDRGGYYGYTF.

The V call is TRBV30, the J call TRBJ1-1; 7 positions match TRBD1. The CDR3 runs to 14 residues. Germline V gene sequence: CDR1 GTSNPN, CDR2 SVGIG (reference sequence). After removal of 5 bases from V and 3 bases from J, the junction contained 9 bases not matched to a gene. The chain's CDR3 is CAWAGGYMDTEAFF. In DNA form, the CDR3 reads TGTGCCTGGGCAGGGGGGTATATGGACACTGAAGCTTTCTTT. Full variable domain (rest looked up from reference TRBV30 and TRBJ1-1): SQTIHQWPATLVQPVGSPLSLECTVEGTSNPNLYWYRQAAGRGLQLLFYSVGIGQISSEVPQNLSASRPQDRQFILSSKKLLLSDSGFYLCAWAGGYMDTEAFFGQGTRLTVV.

The V call is TRBV5-1, the J call TRBJ1-1; 9 bases are a match to TRBD1. The CDR3 consists of 15 residues. Germline assignment: CDR1 SGHRS and CDR2 YFSETQ. J lost 7 bases, V lost 0 bases, and 7 bases had no gene match. CDR3: CASSLGGQGRGEAFF. CDR3 sequence (DNA): TGCGCCAGCAGCTTGGGGGGACAGGGACGGGGTGAAGCTTTCTTT.